The 30 T cell receptor beta chains below come from one sample, sequenced in a study of graft-versus-host responses after intestinal transplantation. Sequencing used immunoSEQ multiplex PCR; TCRdb keeps in-frame clones, though not all of them. The table shows about 9,200 clones, with roughly 92% occurring only once. The sequenced sample was PBMCs, obtained almost 70 days after transplant. The receptors here all came from a human patient who received an intestinal transplant, so some T cells may come from the graft donor.

The chain combines TRBV2 with TRBJ1-2; the D gene is possibly TRBD1 (5 bases). CDR1 is SNHLY, CDR2 FYNNEI, per germline. V lost 6 bases, J lost 5 bases, and 19 bases lay in between. The length of the CDR3 is 15 residues. As DNA, the CDR3 is TGTGCCAGCAGCGCTGGGACGTCCCAACTATATGGCTACACCTTC. Its translation: CASSAGTSQLYGYTF.

The rearrangement joins TRBV7-9 to TRBJ2-5; possible D gene TRBD1, 5 bases. V was clipped by 3 bases and J by 1 base, with 15 bases between them. Germline V gene data show CDR1 as SEHNR and CDR2 as FQNEAQ (reference sequence). The CDR3 runs to 16 residues. The CDR3 nucleotides are TGTGCCAGCAGCTTTTTCCAGGGTGGTACCCAAGAGACCCAGTACTTC. Encoded protein: CASSFFQGGTQETQYF.

This sequence joins TRBV7-2 and TRBJ1-2; TRBD1 might be the D (5 bases). Germline V gene sequence: CDR1 SGHTA, CDR2 FQGNSA. The CDR3 has 14 residues. With 5 bases removed from V and 5 bases from J, the gap between germline ends came to 15 bases. This CDR3 is CASSVVGTPYGYTF. For the CDR3, the DNA is TGTGCCAGCAGCGTGGTCGGGACCCCTTATGGCTACACCTTC. Complete variable domain (other parts from reference TRBV7-2 and TRBJ1-2): GAGVSQSPSNKVTEKGKDVELRCDPISGHTALYWYRQSLGQGLEFLIYFQGNSAPDKSGLPSDRFSAERTGGSVSTLTIQRTQQEDSAVYLCASSVVGTPYGYTFGSGTRLTVV.

The V gene is TRBV9, the J gene TRBJ2-5; the D is unclear. Trimming cost V 0 bases and J 5 bases, with 14 bases left between them. There are 15 residues in the CDR3. CDR1 SGDLS and CDR2 YYNGEE come from the germline V gene. CDR3 nucleotide sequence: TGTGCCAGCAGCGTAGCTTGGAGCCGATCGGAGACCCAGTACTTC. Translated: CASSVAWSRSETQYF.

V usage is TRBV25-1 and J usage is TRBJ2-1, with D uncertain. This CDR3 is built from 13 residues. V lost 6 bases and J 0 bases, leaving 6 bases between the germline ends. The V gene's germline CDR1 is MGHDK and CDR2 SYGVNS. DNA for the CDR3: TGTGCCAGCAGCCTCCACTCCTACAATGAGCAGTTCTTC. Translating gives CASSLHSYNEQFF.

The chain has TRBV10-3 and TRBJ1-1, with TRBD1 matching 9 bases. This CDR3 has 16 amino acids. Trimming took 0 bases from V and 2 from J; bases not matched to a gene: 4. Germline V lookup: CDR1 ENHRY, CDR2 SYGVKD. This CDR3 reads CAISESGTGLNTEAFF. In DNA, the CDR3 is TGTGCCATCAGTGAGTCGGGGACAGGGCTCAACACTGAAGCTTTCTTT.

The rearrangement uses TRBV27 and TRBJ2-5, with a possible D match to TRBD2 (5 bases). CDR3 length: 15 amino acids. With 2 bases removed from V and 5 bases from J, the gap between germline ends came to 15 bases. The germline V gene has CDR1 MNHEY and CDR2 SMNVEV (reference sequence). The CDR3 is CASSLRSGMTETQYF. CDR3 bases: TGTGCCAGCAGTTTAAGATCCGGGATGACGGAGACCCAGTACTTC.

The chain employs TRBV7-9 and TRBJ2-2, with D tentatively TRBD2 (5 bases). The V end lost 2 bases, the J end lost 5 bases, and 12 bases lay between the germline ends. Looked up from germline, CDR1 is SEHNR and CDR2 is FQNEAQ (reference sequence). The CDR3 extends over 15 amino acids. The CDR3 coding sequence is TGTGCCAGCAGCTTACGGGCGGGTAGGACCGGGGAGCTGTTTTTT. Translated, it gives CASSLRAGRTGELFF.

CDR3 in amino acids: CASSDRGGYNEQFF. In DNA, the CDR3 is TGCGCCAGCAGTGATCGTGGCGGTTACAATGAGCAGTTCTTC. The chain combines TRBV10-1 with TRBJ2-1, with unresolved D. The CDR3 runs 14 residues. Trimming stripped 3 bases from V and 4 bases from J, with 10 bases between. CDR1 and CDR2 from the germline V gene are WNHNN and SYGVQD (reference sequence).

The gene calls are TRBV11-3 and TRBJ2-5; D call uncertain. Between the trimmed V and J ends, which lost 5 bases and 5 bases, there was a span of 12 bases. Germline CDR1 reads SGHNT; CDR2 reads YENEEA. This CDR3 spans 13 amino acids. The CDR3 DNA follows: TGTGCCAGCAGCCGAACCCCGGACGAGACCCAGTACTTC. This codes for CASSRTPDETQYF.

J is TRBJ2-1 and V is TRBV10-3, with TRBD2 matching over 10 bases. J gave up 5 bases and V 10 bases, and 8 bases lay outside the gene matches. CDR3 length equals 14 residues. Per germline, CDR1 ENHRY and CDR2 SYGVKD. The CDR3 loop is CASQPGLANNEQFF. The CDR3 nucleotides are TGTGCCAGCCAACCGGGACTAGCGAACAATGAGCAGTTCTTC.

The V and J genes are TRBV7-8 and TRBJ2-1, with D unresolved. This CDR3 spans 13 amino acids. Germline lookup yields CDR1 SGHVS and CDR2 FQNEAQ. V gave up 2 bases and J gave up 7 bases, with 9 bases separating them. The CDR3 is CASSLRLRNEQFF. The CDR3 bases are TGTGCCAGCAGCTTAAGACTCCGGAATGAGCAGTTCTTC.

CDR3 protein: CASSQDTGWGQPQHF. CDR3 bases: TGCGCCAGCAGCCAAGATACGGGGTGGGGCCAGCCCCAGCATTTT. The chain has TRBV4-1 and TRBJ1-5, with D possibly being TRBD1 (5 bases). This CDR3 comprises 15 residues. Germline V gene data show CDR1 as MGHRA and CDR2 as YSYEKL. Trimming pared 0 bases from V and 7 bases from J, leaving 13 bases between.

The CDR3 DNA is TGCGCCAGCAGCTTTAGCGGGAACACCGGGGAGCTGTTTTTT. This encodes CASSFSGNTGELFF. The V and J genes are TRBV5-1 and TRBJ2-2; maybe TRBD2 (6 bases). Trimming took 2 bases from V and 1 from J, leaving 6 bases between them. The CDR3 has 14 amino acids. The germline gives CDR1 SGHRS, CDR2 YFSETQ.

The rearrangement uses TRBV5-1 and TRBJ2-1, with a possible D match to TRBD2 (6 bases). Per the germline V gene, CDR1 is SGHRS and CDR2 is YFSETQ. V shed 5 bases and J shed 7 bases, with 19 bases lying between them. The CDR3 contains 15 residues. The DNA for the CDR3 is TGCGCCAGCAGGTCGGGGCCAGCGGGTTCGAATGAGCAGTTCTTC. This translates into CASRSGPAGSNEQFF.

This chain uses TRBV9 with TRBJ2-7; no firm D call. The CDR3 covers 14 residues. The V gene's germline CDR1 is SGDLS and CDR2 YYNGEE. The V end was cut by 2 bases, the J end by 0 bases, with 9 bases between. As DNA, the CDR3 is TGTGCCAGCAGCGTTCGCAGGAGCTCCTACGAGCAGTACTTC. Translating it yields CASSVRRSSYEQYF.

The chain couples TRBV4-2 to TRBJ2-1, with D possibly being TRBD2 (6 bases). CDR1 and CDR2 from the germline V gene are LGHNA and YNFKEQ. The CDR3 contains 12 residues. Deletions cut 5 bases from V and 14 bases from J, with 16 bases between. The CDR3 region has the DNA TGTGCCAGCAGCTCCAGGAAGGAGGGGAAGTTCTTC. It is translated as CASSSRKEGKFF.

The chain uses TRBV10-3 and TRBJ2-5, with 10 bases matching TRBD1. The trim removed 6 bases at V and 4 bases at J, leaving 8 bases unmatched. Looked up from germline, CDR1 is ENHRY and CDR2 is SYGVKD. CDR3 length: 15 residues. CDR3 amino acids: CAISSPDRGGETQYF. In DNA form, the CDR3 reads TGTGCCATCAGCTCCCCGGACAGGGGGGGAGAGACCCAGTACTTC.

The chain couples TRBV7-6 to TRBJ2-1; 10 bases align to TRBD2. The germline V gene encodes CDR1 SGHVS and CDR2 FNYEAQ. This CDR3 spans 16 amino acids. V was clipped by 1 base and J by 0 bases; unmatched bases: 0. For the CDR3, the DNA is TGTGCCAGCAGCTTAGGACTAGCGGGCTCCTACAATGAGCAGTTCTTC. Its protein is CASSLGLAGSYNEQFF. The entire variable domain, with the rest obtained from reference TRBV7-6 and TRBJ2-1, is as follows: GAGVSQSPRYKVTKRGQDVALRCDPISGHVSLYWYRQALGQGPEFLTYFNYEAQQDKSGLPNDRFSAERPEGSISTLTIQRTEQRDSAMYRCASSLGLAGSYNEQFFGPGTRLTVL.

This chain connects TRBV4-3 to TRBJ2-5, with TRBD2 as a possible D gene (6 bases). This CDR3 has 17 amino acids. Germline V gives CDR1 LGHNA, CDR2 YSLEER. Trimming took 0 bases from V and 5 from J, leaving 19 bases between them. The CDR3 nucleotides read TGCGCCAGCAGCCAAGATTGGGCTAGCGACTGGGGGGAGACCCAGTACTTC. Translation gives CASSQDWASDWGETQYF.

The chain links TRBV28 to TRBJ1-5; D gene uncertain. CDR3 length equals 19 residues. Per the germline V gene, CDR1 is MDHEN and CDR2 is SYDVKM. V was pared by 3 bases and J by 0 bases, with 21 bases between. CDR3 coding DNA: TGTGCCAGCAGTTTGAATATGAGACGGATTAGTTATAGCAATCAGCCCCAGCATTTT. Protein: CASSLNMRRISYSNQPQHF.

The chain couples TRBV11-3 to TRBJ2-7; D might be TRBD1 (6 bases). This CDR3 is 13 amino acids long. CDR1 SGHNT and CDR2 YENEEA come from the germline V gene. Trimming stripped 5 bases from V and 9 bases from J, with 17 bases between. The CDR3 bases are TGTGCCAGCAGCCCCCGGGACACGAATCTGCAGTACTTC. Translating gives CASSPRDTNLQYF.

The chain is built from TRBV30 and TRBJ1-1; no clear D gene. The CDR3 runs 14 residues. CDR1 is GTSNPN, CDR2 SVGIG, per germline (reference sequence). V was pared by 1 base and J by 1 base, with 10 bases between. The CDR3, as DNA: TGTGCCTGGAGTGAAAGGATCGCGAACACTGAAGCTTTCTTT. Encoded protein: CAWSERIANTEAFF.

The chain employs TRBV6-5 and TRBJ2-2, with D possibly TRBD1 on 5 matching bases. Looked up from germline, CDR1 is MNHEY and CDR2 is SVGAGI. The CDR3 has 15 residues. V was pared by 0 bases and J by 7 bases, with 12 bases between. CDR3 DNA sequence: TGTGCCAGCAGTTACTCGACAGCTTGGGGCGGGGAGCTGTTTTTT. Translated, it gives CASSYSTAWGGELFF.

J is TRBJ2-1 and V is TRBV28, with TRBD2 matching 9 bases. The germline V gene has CDR1 MDHEN and CDR2 SYDVKM. J was trimmed by 12 bases and V by 5 bases; bases with no gene match: 11. This CDR3 contains 14 residues. CDR3 nucleotide sequence: TGTGCCAGCAGTACGAACTTAGCGGGAGTGGGGCAGTTCTTC. Translation gives CASSTNLAGVGQFF.

CDR3 nucleotides: TGTGCCAGCAGTTCCCCTAGTTCTCCCTACGAGCAGTACTTC. Protein sequence: CASSSPSSPYEQYF. V usage is TRBV28 and J usage is TRBJ2-7, with no clear D. Germline assignment: CDR1 MDHEN and CDR2 SYDVKM. V was clipped by 4 bases and J by 2 bases, with 12 bases between them. This CDR3 has 14 amino acids.

J is TRBJ1-1 and V is TRBV27; TRBD1 matches 7 bases. Per germline, CDR1 MNHEY and CDR2 SMNVEV (reference sequence). The V segment lost 5 bases and the J segment 11 bases; nucleotides outside the gene matches: 11. The CDR3 runs 13 residues. The CDR3 loop is CASSLTGRRPAFF. The CDR3 coding sequence is TGTGCCAGCAGTCTGACAGGGAGGCGGCCCGCTTTCTTT.

The rearrangement uses TRBV11-2 and TRBJ2-7, with TRBD1 matching over 8 bases. The trim removed 4 bases at V and 5 bases at J, leaving 10 bases unmatched. The germline V gene has CDR1 SGHAT and CDR2 FQNNGV. This CDR3 spans 15 amino acids. Here the CDR3 reads CASSSSDRGDHEQYF. The CDR3 coding sequence is TGTGCCAGCAGCTCCAGTGACAGGGGTGACCACGAGCAGTACTTC.

V usage is TRBV9 and J usage is TRBJ2-3; no reliable D call. V was shortened by 0 bases and J by 0 bases, with 11 bases between the two germline ends. Germline assignment: CDR1 SGDLS and CDR2 YYNGEE. This CDR3 contains 16 residues. The CDR3 loop reads CASSVAGYSSTDTQYF. CDR3 nucleotides: TGTGCCAGCAGCGTAGCTGGATATTCAAGCACAGATACGCAGTATTTT.

V and J are TRBV7-9 and TRBJ1-2; D is unclear. Germline V gene data show CDR1 as SEHNR and CDR2 as FQNEAQ (reference sequence). This CDR3 is 17 amino acids long. V gave up 5 bases and J gave up 4 bases, with 23 bases separating them. The CDR3 spells CASSRVPHHGKTYGYTF. The CDR3 DNA reads TGTGCCAGCAGCCGAGTGCCACACCATGGAAAGACCTATGGCTACACCTTC. Looking up the rest from reference TRBV7-9 and TRBJ1-2 gives the full variable domain: DTGVSQNPRHKITKRGQNVTFRCDPISEHNRLYWYRQTLGQGPEFLTYFQNEAQLEKSRLLSDRFSAERPKGSFSTLEIQRTEQGDSAMYLCASSRVPHHGKTYGYTFGSGTRLTVV.